The rows below give T cell receptor beta chains drawn from one sample of a study of identical twins. TCRdb reprocessed the 5' RACE reads with MiXCR, giving one entry per CDR3 protein. The sample contains approximately 220,000 distinct CDR3 sequences, about 7.5% of which appear only once. These data were also filed under a second study, of yellow fever vaccine responses in identical twins.

Sequencing used CD8+ T cells sorted from blood. These TCRs come from a woman under 30 in good health. CDR3s include the opening cysteine and the closing phenylalanine or tryptophan. A D gene is named only where the DNA matches it firmly. Clone size, where shown, is once, few, many, or a class for clones that have expanded.

d_gene,abundance,j_gene,v_gene,CDR3nt,CDR3aa
TRBD2,many,TRBJ2-1,TRBV12-3/TRBV12-4,TGTGCCAGCAGTTTTATGCTAGCGGGAGGTCACAGCTCCTACAATGAGCAGTTCTTC,CASSFMLAGGHSSYNEQFF
TRBD1,NA,TRBJ1-6,TRBV28,TGTGCCAGCAGTTCCTCACAGGGGGGTTCACCCCTCCACTTT,CASSSSQGGSPLHF
NA,few,TRBJ2-1,TRBV24-1,TGTGCCACCAGTGACCGGGACAACTACAATGAGCAGTTCTTC,CATSDRDNYNEQFF
TRBD2,NA,TRBJ2-7,TRBV10-3,TGTGCCATCAAAACCCCGGGGACTAGATTCGAGCAGTACTTC,CAIKTPGTRFEQYF
NA,few,TRBJ2-5,TRBV7-2,TGTGCCAGCACCCTTGGAGGGGGGCTTGAGACCCAGTACTTC,CASTLGGGLETQYF
NA,many,TRBJ2-5,TRBV12-3/TRBV12-4,TGTGCCAGCAAGGCACGAGGGGAGACCCAGTACTTC,CASKARGETQYF
NA,NA,TRBJ1-4,TRBV20-1,TGCAGTGCTAGAGATCGTTGGAGGGGGAGTGAAAAACTGTTTTTT,CSARDRWRGSEKLFF
NA,many,TRBJ1-5,TRBV27,TGTGCCAGCAGTCCAGACAGGTCCGGACAGCCCCAGCATTTT,CASSPDRSGQPQHF
NA,many,TRBJ2-7,TRBV7-9,TGTGCCAGCAGCCCTACTCGCTCCTACGAGCAGTACTTC,CASSPTRSYEQYF
NA,many,TRBJ1-2,TRBV5-1,TGCGCCAGCAGCTTGTGGGACGGGAACTATGGCTACACCTTC,CASSLWDGNYGYTF
NA,NA,TRBJ2-7,TRBV7-9,TGTGCCAGCAGCACTAGCCGGGACAGTTCCTACGAGCAGTACTTC,CASSTSRDSSYEQYF
TRBD1,few,TRBJ1-2,TRBV4-1,TGCGCCAGCAGCCCCCAACAGGGGATCAGCTATGGCTACACCTTC,CASSPQQGISYGYTF
NA,many,TRBJ2-1,TRBV24-1,TGTGCCACCAGTGCCGCTGGACTCCGAGATGAGCAGTTCTTC,CATSAAGLRDEQFF
TRBD2,once,TRBJ2-7,TRBV6-5,TGTGCCAGCAGTTACGGGGGAGGGCTATCGTACGAGCAGTACTTC,CASSYGGGLSYEQYF
NA,NA,TRBJ2-7,TRBV7-9,TGTGCCAGCAGCCCCCCCGAATGGCCCTACGAGCAGTACTTC,CASSPPEWPYEQYF
NA,few,TRBJ2-1,TRBV6-1,TGTGCCAGCAGGTCACAGCTATCCTCCTACAATGAGCAGTTCTTC,CASRSQLSSYNEQFF
TRBD2,few,TRBJ2-1,TRBV4-1,TGCGCCAGCAGCCAAGATAGCACTAGCGGAATCAATGAGCAGTTCTTC,CASSQDSTSGINEQFF
NA,many,TRBJ2-3,TRBV7-9,TGTGCCAGCAGGCCTCATGTGGGGGCCGGGGACCCAGATACGCAGTATTTT,CASRPHVGAGDPDTQYF
NA,many,TRBJ2-3,TRBV12-3/TRBV12-4,TGTGCCAGCAGGGAATTCACAGATACGCAGTATTTT,CASREFTDTQYF
TRBD2,many,TRBJ2-7,TRBV7-6,TGTGCCAGCAGCTCAGTAGCGGGAGTTTCCCACGAGCAGTACTTC,CASSSVAGVSHEQYF
NA,few,TRBJ1-5,TRBV5-8,TGTGCCAGCAGCTTGGACTCGGGCGGGGCGCCCCAGCATTTT,CASSLDSGGAPQHF
NA,NA,TRBJ1-1,TRBV12-3/TRBV12-4,TGTGCCAGCAGTTTTTTTGGGGGGCCCGAAGCTTTCTTT,CASSFFGGPEAFF
TRBD2,NA,TRBJ2-7,TRBV3-1,TGTGCCAGCAGCCGAACCCGGGGTGGACTAGCGGGAGGTGCCTACGAGCAGTACTTC,CASSRTRGGLAGGAYEQYF